This T cell receptor beta chain is from a study of OX40 agonist ivuxolimab in advanced cancers. Here immunoSEQ multiplex PCR was the method, and the copy in TCRdb shows in-frame clones only, minus some. The sample yields approximately 12,000 clones, 65% to 80% seen once. The CDR3 is 17 residues long. With 4 bases clipped from V and 3 bases from J, the junction kept 9 bases outside the gene matches. The germline V gene encodes CDR1 SGDLS and CDR2 YYNGEE. This clone was recorded only once. The source of this sequence is an adult with an advanced solid tumor such as melanoma, head and neck, liver or kidney cancer. The chain combines TRBV9 with TRBJ2-7; 14 bases match TRBD2. The sample here was CD4+ or CD8+ T cells sorted from blood, taken in a trial of the OX40 agonist ivuxolimab. The CDR3 nucleotides are TGTGCCAGCAGCCCCGGGACTAGCGGGAGCTGGGACTACGAGCAGTACTTC. It codes for CASSPGTSGSWDYEQYF.